Below, one T cell receptor beta chain is given with its context. The investigators reverse transcribed all of the isolated RNA, so they sequenced expressed TCRB transcripts. Sequenced by immunoSEQ multiplex PCR; TCRdb stores in-frame clones only, minus some. The sample lists 900,000 or so clones; under 20% were seen once. The data are from a study of beta chain features in type 1 diabetes. The V gene lost 3 bases and the J gene lost 2 bases, with 11 bases spanning the gap. This CDR3 is 14 amino acids long. Germline CDR1 and CDR2: KGHSH and LQKENI. The sequence was collected from a woman under 30 in good health. The chain joins TRBV18 to TRBJ2-7, with D tentatively TRBD1 (6 bases). Sequences were obtained from naive CD4+ T cells from blood. Here the CDR3 DNA reads TGTGCCAGCTCACCGAGTCGGGACACCTACGAGCAGTACTTC. This translates into CASSPSRDTYEQYF.